The clone carrying this T cell receptor beta chain has just a few counts. This sample is part of a study of blood T cell repertoires in COVID-19. This CDR3 is built from 12 residues. Germline V gene lookup returns CDR1 LGHDT and CDR2 YNNKEL (reference sequence). V dropped 6 bases and J dropped 6 bases, with 11 bases sitting between them. Using immunoSEQ multiplex PCR, the repertoire was profiled, and TCRdb retains in-frame clones only, with some absent. Of nearly 70,000 clones listed, roughly 88% are singletons. The sequence was obtained from a woman in her seventies with acute or convalescent COVID-19. The chain employs TRBV3-1 (or the pseudogene TRBV3-2) and TRBJ1-1; maybe TRBD1 (5 bases). The sequenced material came from peripheral blood. CDR3 bases: TGTGCCAGCAGTCAGGGTTATTCTGAAGCTTTCTTT. It specifies CASSQGYSEAFF.